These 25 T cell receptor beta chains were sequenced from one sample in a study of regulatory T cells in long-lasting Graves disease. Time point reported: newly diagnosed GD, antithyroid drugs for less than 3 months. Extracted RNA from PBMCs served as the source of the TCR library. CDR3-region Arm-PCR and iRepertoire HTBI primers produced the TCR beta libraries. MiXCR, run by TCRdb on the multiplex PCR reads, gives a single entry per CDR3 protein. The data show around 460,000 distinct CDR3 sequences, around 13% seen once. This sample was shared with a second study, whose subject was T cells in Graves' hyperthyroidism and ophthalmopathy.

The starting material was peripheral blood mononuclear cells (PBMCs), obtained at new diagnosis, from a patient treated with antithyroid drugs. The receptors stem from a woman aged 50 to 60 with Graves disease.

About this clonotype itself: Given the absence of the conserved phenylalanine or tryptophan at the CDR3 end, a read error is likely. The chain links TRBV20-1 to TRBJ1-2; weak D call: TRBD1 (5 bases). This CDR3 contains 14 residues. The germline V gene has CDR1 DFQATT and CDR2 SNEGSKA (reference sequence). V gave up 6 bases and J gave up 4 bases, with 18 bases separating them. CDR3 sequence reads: CSALVDITGYGYTY. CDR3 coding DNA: TGCAGTGCCCTCGTGGACATCACAGGCTATGGCTACACCTAC.

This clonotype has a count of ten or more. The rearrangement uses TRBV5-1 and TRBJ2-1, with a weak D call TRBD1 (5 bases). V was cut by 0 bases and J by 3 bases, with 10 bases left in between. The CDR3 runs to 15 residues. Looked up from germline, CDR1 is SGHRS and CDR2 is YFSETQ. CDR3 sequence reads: CASSLGRADYNEQFF. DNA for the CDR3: TGCGCCAGCAGCTTGGGCAGGGCCGACTACAATGAGCAGTTCTTC.

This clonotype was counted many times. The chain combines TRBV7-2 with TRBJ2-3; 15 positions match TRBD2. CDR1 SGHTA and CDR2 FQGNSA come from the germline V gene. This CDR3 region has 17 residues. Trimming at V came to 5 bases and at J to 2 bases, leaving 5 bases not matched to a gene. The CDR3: CASSRGLAGGPTDTQYF. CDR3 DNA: TGTGCCAGCAGCCGCGGACTAGCGGGAGGGCCCACAGATACGCAGTATTTT.

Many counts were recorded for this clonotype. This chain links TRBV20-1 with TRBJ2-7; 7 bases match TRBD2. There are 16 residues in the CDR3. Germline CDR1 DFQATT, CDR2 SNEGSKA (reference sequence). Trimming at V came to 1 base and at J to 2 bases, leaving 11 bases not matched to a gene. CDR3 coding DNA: TGCAGTGCTAGAGCGTACCATGAGGGAGGGCCCTACGAGCAGTACTTC. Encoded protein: CSARAYHEGGPYEQYF.

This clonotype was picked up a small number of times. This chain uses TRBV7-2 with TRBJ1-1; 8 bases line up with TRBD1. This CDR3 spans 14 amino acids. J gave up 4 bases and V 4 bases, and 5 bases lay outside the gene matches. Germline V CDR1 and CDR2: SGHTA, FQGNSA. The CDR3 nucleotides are TGTGCCAGCAGCTCGCGGACAGGGCTCACTGAAGCTTTCTTT. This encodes CASSSRTGLTEAFF.

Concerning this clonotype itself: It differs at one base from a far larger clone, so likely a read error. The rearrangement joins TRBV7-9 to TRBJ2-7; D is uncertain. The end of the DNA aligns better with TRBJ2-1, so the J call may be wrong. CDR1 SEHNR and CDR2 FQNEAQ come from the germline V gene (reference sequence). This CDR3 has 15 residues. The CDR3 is CASSLAAAYYNEQFF. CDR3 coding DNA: TGTGCCAGCAGCTTAGCGGCGGCGTACTACAATGAGCAGTTCTTC.

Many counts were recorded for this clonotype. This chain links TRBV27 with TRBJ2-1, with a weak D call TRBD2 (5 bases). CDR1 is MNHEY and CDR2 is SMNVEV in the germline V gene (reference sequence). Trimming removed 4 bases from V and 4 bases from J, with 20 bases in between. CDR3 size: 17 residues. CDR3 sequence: CASSSLRLAGAYNEQFF. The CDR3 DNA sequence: TGTGCCAGCAGTTCCCTCCGTTTGGCGGGTGCTTACAATGAGCAGTTCTTC.

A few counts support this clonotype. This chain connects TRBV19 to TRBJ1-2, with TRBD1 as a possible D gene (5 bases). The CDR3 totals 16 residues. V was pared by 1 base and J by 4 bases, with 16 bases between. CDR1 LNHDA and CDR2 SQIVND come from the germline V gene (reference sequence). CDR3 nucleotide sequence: TGTGCCAGTAGTATAGGCAATACCCGGGACGTCTATGGCTACACCTTC. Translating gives CASSIGNTRDVYGYTF.

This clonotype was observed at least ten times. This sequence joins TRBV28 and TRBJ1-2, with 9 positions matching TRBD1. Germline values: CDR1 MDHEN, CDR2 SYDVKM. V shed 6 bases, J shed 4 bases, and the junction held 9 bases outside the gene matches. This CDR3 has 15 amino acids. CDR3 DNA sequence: TGTGCCAGCAGCACCGGGACAGGGCGATTCTATGGCTACACCTTC. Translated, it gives CASSTGTGRFYGYTF.

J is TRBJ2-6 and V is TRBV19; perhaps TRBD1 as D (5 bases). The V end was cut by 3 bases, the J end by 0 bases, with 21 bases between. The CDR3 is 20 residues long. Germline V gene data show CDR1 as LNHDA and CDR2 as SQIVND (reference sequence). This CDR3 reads CASSIQSNRFTLSGANVLTF. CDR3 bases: TGTGCCAGTAGTATCCAATCCAACAGGTTCACACTCTCTGGGGCCAACGTCCTGACTTTC.

This CDR3 is CASSRDRGTYGYTF. The CDR3, as DNA: TGTGCCAGCAGCCGCGACAGGGGGACCTATGGCTACACCTTC. The rearrangement joins TRBV3-1 to TRBJ1-2; 9 bases match TRBD1. Germline CDR1 reads LGHDT; CDR2 reads YNNKEL (reference sequence). The CDR3 spans 14 residues. Trimming at V came to 4 bases and at J to 4 bases, leaving 4 bases not matched to a gene.

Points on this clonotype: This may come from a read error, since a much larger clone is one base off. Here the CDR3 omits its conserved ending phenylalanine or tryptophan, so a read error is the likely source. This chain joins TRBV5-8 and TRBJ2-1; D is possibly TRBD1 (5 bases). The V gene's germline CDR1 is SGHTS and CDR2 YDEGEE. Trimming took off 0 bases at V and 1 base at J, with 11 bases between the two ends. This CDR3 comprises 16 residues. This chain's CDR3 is CASSLGARGSYNEQFC. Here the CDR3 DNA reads TGTGCCAGCAGCTTGGGGGCTAGGGGTTCCTACAATGAGCAGTTCTGC.

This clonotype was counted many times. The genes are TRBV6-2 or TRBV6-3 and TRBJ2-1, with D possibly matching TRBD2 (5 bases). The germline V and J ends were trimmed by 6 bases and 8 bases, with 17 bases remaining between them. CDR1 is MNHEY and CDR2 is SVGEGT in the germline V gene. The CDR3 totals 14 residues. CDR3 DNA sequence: TGTGCCAGCAGCGGGGTTGTGTTGGGCTATGAGCAGTTCTTC. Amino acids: CASSGVVLGYEQFF.

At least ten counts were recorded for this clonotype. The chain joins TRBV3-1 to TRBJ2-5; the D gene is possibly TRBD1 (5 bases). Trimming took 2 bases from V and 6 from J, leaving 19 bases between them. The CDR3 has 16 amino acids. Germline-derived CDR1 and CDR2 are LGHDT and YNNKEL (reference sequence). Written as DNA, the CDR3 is TGTGCCAGCAGCCAAAGTCCGGGCAGGGCTTCGAAGACCCAGTACTTC. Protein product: CASSQSPGRASKTQYF.

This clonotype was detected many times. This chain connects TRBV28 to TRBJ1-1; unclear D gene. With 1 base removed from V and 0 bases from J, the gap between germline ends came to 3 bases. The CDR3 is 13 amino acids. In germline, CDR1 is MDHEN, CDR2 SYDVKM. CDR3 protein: CASSLLMNTEAFF. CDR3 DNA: TGTGCCAGCAGTTTATTAATGAACACTGAAGCTTTCTTT.

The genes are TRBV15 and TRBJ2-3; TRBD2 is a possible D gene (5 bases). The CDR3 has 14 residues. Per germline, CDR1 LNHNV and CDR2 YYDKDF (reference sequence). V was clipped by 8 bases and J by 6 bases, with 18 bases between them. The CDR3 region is CATSGGPLRDTQYF. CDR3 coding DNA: TGTGCCACCTCCGGAGGCCCGCTTAGGGATACGCAGTATTTT.

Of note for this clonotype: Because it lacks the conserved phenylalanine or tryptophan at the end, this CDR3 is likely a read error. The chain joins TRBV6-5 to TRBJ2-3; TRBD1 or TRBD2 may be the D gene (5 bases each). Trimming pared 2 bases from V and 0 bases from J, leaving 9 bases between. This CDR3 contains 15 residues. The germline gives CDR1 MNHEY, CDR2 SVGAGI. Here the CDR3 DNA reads TGTGCCAGCAGTTACGGGGGTCAGAGCACAGATACGCAGTATCTT. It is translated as CASSYGGQSTDTQYL.

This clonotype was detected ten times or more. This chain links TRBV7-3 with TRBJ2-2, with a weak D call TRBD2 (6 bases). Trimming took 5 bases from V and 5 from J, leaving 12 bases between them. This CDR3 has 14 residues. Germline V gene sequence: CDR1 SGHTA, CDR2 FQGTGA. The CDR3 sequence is CASSPRRETGELFF. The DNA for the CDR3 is TGTGCCAGCAGCCCACGGAGGGAGACCGGGGAGCTGTTTTTT.

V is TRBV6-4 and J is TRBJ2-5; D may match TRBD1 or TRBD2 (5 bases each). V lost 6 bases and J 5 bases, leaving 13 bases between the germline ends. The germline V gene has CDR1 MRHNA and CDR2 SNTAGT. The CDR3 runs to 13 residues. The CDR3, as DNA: TGTGCCAGCAGGAGGGGTCAGTCGGAGACCCAGTACTTC. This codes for CASRRGQSETQYF.

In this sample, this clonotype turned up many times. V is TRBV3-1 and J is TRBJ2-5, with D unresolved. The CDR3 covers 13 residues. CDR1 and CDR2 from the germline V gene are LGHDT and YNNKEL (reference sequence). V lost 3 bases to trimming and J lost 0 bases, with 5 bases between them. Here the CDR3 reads CASSHEHQETQYF. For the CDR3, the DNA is TGTGCCAGCAGCCACGAGCACCAAGAGACCCAGTACTTC.

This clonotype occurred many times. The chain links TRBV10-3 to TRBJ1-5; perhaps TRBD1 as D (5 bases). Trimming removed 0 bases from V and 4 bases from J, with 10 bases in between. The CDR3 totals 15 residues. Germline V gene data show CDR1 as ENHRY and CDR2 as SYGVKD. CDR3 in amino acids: CAISESTGQNQPQHF. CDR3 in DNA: TGTGCCATCAGTGAGTCCACAGGACAAAATCAGCCCCAGCATTTT.

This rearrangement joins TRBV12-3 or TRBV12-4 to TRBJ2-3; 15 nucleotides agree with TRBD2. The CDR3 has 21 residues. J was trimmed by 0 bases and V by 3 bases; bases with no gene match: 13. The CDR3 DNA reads TGTGCCAGCAGTTTTTATGGGATTCCGGGACTAGCGGGAGGCAGCACAGATACGCAGTATTTT. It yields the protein CASSFYGIPGLAGGSTDTQYF.

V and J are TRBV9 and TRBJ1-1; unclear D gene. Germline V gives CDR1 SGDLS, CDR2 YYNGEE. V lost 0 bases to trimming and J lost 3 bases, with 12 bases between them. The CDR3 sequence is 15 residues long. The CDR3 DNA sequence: TGTGCCAGCAGCGTAGGTCGGTATCGTGACACTGAAGCTTTCTTT. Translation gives CASSVGRYRDTEAFF. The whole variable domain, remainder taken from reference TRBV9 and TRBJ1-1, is DSGVTQTPKHLITATGQRVTLRCSPRSGDLSVYWYQQSLDQGLQFLIQYYNGEERAKGNILERFSAQQFPDLHSELNLSSLELGDSALYFCASSVGRYRDTEAFFGQGTRLTVV.

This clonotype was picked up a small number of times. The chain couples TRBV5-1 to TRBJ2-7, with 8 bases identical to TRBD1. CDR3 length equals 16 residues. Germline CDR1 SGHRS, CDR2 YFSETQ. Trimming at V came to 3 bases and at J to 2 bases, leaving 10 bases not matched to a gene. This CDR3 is CASSSTSGTGTYEQYF. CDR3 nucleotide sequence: TGCGCCAGCAGCTCCACCTCCGGGACAGGAACCTACGAGCAGTACTTC.

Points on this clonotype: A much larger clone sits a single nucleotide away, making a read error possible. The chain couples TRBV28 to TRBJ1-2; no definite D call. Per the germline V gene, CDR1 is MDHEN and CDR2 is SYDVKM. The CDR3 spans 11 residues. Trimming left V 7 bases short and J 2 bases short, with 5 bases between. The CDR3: CASIENYGYTF. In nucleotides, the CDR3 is TGTGCCAGCATCGAGAACTATGGCTACACCTTC.